Each of the 25 T cell receptor beta chains below was sequenced from the same sample in a study of blood T cell repertoires in COVID-19 (dated by TCRdb to about 2020). The library relied on the immunoSEQ multiplex PCR assay. TCRdb took over this immuneACCESS table, retaining in-frame rearrangements with V and J assigned. Such tables are incomplete; in checked studies, under half of the missing clones stem from an unresolved V gene, and the remainder is unexplained. The sample contains fewer than 200,000 clones, roughly 80% of them found a single time. The ten largest clones represent 8.4% of the sample. The sample consisted of peripheral blood. These receptors were obtained from a woman between 65 and 79 years old with acute or convalescent COVID-19.

The rearrangement links TRBV27 to TRBJ1-1; possibly TRBD1 for D (6 bases). The ends were cut back, 2 bases at V and 5 bases at J, with 12 bases in the middle. This CDR3 has 14 amino acids. Per the germline V gene, CDR1 is MNHEY and CDR2 is SMNVEV (reference sequence). DNA of the CDR3: TGTGCCAGCAGTTTAAGCGGGACATTGACTGAAGCTTTCTTT. Translating it yields CASSLSGTLTEAFF.

The chain has TRBV28 and TRBJ1-4, with 9 positions matching TRBD1. Trimming cost V 5 bases and J 2 bases; bases outside gene matches: 6. The V gene's germline CDR1 is MDHEN and CDR2 SYDVKM. The CDR3 consists of 16 residues. CDR3 nucleotide sequence: TGTGCCAGCAGTGACAGGGGGTTGTCGACTAATGAAAAACTGTTTTTT. It encodes CASSDRGLSTNEKLFF.

The chain combines TRBV5-4 with TRBJ2-3, with TRBD1 matching over 8 bases. Germline CDR1 SGHNT, CDR2 YYREEE (reference sequence). The CDR3 loop spans 15 amino acids. Unmatched junction bases numbered 6, after V lost 4 bases and J lost 2 bases. The CDR3 region is CASSPRQGYTDTQYF. The CDR3 DNA reads TGTGCCAGCAGCCCTAGACAGGGGTACACAGATACGCAGTATTTT.

The chain has TRBV20-1 and TRBJ2-1; TRBD2 matches at 7 bases. CDR3 length equals 12 residues. Germline V gene sequence: CDR1 DFQATT, CDR2 SNEGSKA (reference sequence). Trimming took 3 bases from V and 8 from J; bases not matched to a gene: 4. The CDR3 DNA is TGCAGTGCTAGTCCACTAGCGCATGAGCAGTTCTTC. This gives the protein CSASPLAHEQFF.

The chain recombines TRBV6-2 or TRBV6-3 with TRBJ2-2; D is perhaps TRBD1 (5 bases). The CDR3 totals 17 residues. V was trimmed by 2 bases and J by 0 bases, leaving 13 bases between them. The V gene's germline CDR1 is MNHEY and CDR2 SVGEGT. DNA of the CDR3: TGTGCCAGCAGTTACCTGGCAGGGCGAACGAACACCGGGGAGCTGTTTTTT. It is translated as CASSYLAGRTNTGELFF.

The chain is built from TRBV30 and TRBJ1-3, with D hard to call. Trimming took 0 bases from V and 1 from J, leaving 7 bases between them. CDR1 and CDR2 (germline): GTSNPN, SVGIG (reference sequence). The CDR3 is 14 residues long. In nucleotides, the CDR3 is TGTGCCTGGAGTGTTGGACTTTCTGGAAACACCATATATTTT. Residues: CAWSVGLSGNTIYF.

This chain joins TRBV4-3 and TRBJ2-2; tentatively, D is TRBD2 (6 bases). Trimming took off 0 bases at V and 1 base at J, with 15 bases between the two ends. The CDR3 contains 18 residues. In germline, CDR1 is LGHNA, CDR2 YSLEER. The CDR3 protein is CASSQESGGAMNTGELFF. CDR3 in DNA: TGCGCCAGCAGCCAAGAATCGGGCGGGGCCATGAACACCGGGGAGCTGTTTTTT.

J is TRBJ2-1 and V is TRBV27; D might be TRBD2 (6 bases). V was pared by 10 bases and J by 0 bases, with 16 bases between. Germline V CDR1 and CDR2: MNHEY, SMNVEV (reference sequence). CDR3 length: 15 amino acids. CDR3 sequence: CATNSNGGSYNEQFF. The CDR3 nucleotides read TGTGCCACCAACAGCAACGGGGGCTCCTACAATGAGCAGTTCTTC.

The V and J genes are TRBV5-1 and TRBJ2-1, with 9 bases aligning to TRBD1. Germline loops: CDR1 SGHRS, CDR2 YFSETQ. V dropped 7 bases and J dropped 4; count of bases not matched to a gene: 9. The CDR3 is 15 amino acids. CDR3 protein: CASAIQGASYNEQFF. CDR3 sequence (DNA): TGCGCCAGCGCAATACAGGGGGCTTCATACAATGAGCAGTTCTTC.

This sequence joins TRBV6-5 and TRBJ2-7, with 11 bases aligning to TRBD1. The germline V gene has CDR1 MNHEY and CDR2 SVGAGI. This CDR3 comprises 14 residues. V shed 5 bases and J 4 bases; nucleotides not matched to a gene: 4. The CDR3 nucleotides are TGTGCCAGCAGTCCGGGACAGGGGGAGTACGAGCAGTACTTC. It is translated as CASSPGQGEYEQYF.

The chain is built from TRBV2 and TRBJ1-5; 8 positions agree with TRBD1. V gave up 7 bases and J gave up 6 bases; unmatched junction bases: 8. The CDR3 consists of 14 residues. Germline CDR1 SNHLY, CDR2 FYNNEI. CDR3 nucleotide sequence: TGTGCCAGCAATCTCGCAGGGGGCGGTCAGCCCCAGCATTTT. Amino acids: CASNLAGGGQPQHF.

The gene calls are TRBV5-1 and TRBJ2-1; maybe TRBD1 (6 bases). CDR1 is SGHRS, CDR2 YFSETQ, per germline. This CDR3 contains 13 residues. The V gene lost 4 bases and the J gene lost 4 bases, with 9 bases spanning the gap. The CDR3 spells CASSNRAYNEQFF. Written as DNA, the CDR3 is TGCGCCAGCAGCAACAGGGCATACAATGAGCAGTTCTTC.

The rearrangement uses TRBV12-3 or TRBV12-4 and TRBJ1-2; no reliable D call. V was pared by 3 bases and J by 8 bases, with 13 bases between. The CDR3 is 13 residues long. CDR3 region: CASSFPGGGGYTF. Here the CDR3 DNA reads TGTGCCAGCAGTTTCCCGGGAGGAGGAGGCTACACCTTC.

This clone was observed once. V is TRBV5-4 and J is TRBJ1-2; possibly TRBD1 for D (6 bases). The CDR3 runs 16 residues. Germline values: CDR1 SGHNT, CDR2 YYREEE (reference sequence). V shed 1 base and J shed 9 bases, with 22 bases lying between them. CDR3 sequence (DNA): TGTGCCAGCAGCTTGCGGGGGGGCGGGGGGCACGCGCGCTACACCTTC. Translating it yields CASSLRGGGGHARYTF.

This clone has only one observation. The chain uses TRBV18 and TRBJ2-1, with 7 bases that match TRBD2. The CDR3 contains 15 residues. V was clipped by 3 bases and J by 6 bases; unmatched bases: 8. The germline CDR1 and CDR2 sequences are KGHSH and LQKENI. The CDR3 protein is CASSPGLTLGNEQFF. CDR3 DNA sequence: TGTGCCAGCTCACCGGGACTAACTCTTGGCAATGAGCAGTTCTTC.

The V gene is TRBV6-1, the J gene TRBJ2-3; tentative D call: TRBD1 (5 bases). V gave up 3 bases and J gave up 5 bases, with 12 bases separating them. The CDR3 spans 14 residues. CDR1 MNHNS and CDR2 SASEGT come from the germline V gene. The CDR3 protein is CASSDSGFLDTQYF. The CDR3, as DNA: TGTGCCAGCAGTGATTCAGGGTTTCTAGATACGCAGTATTTT.

This clone has only one observation. The chain carries TRBV27 and TRBJ2-7; D may be TRBD1 (5 bases). V was cut by 8 bases and J by 0 bases, with 14 bases left in between. Germline-derived CDR1 and CDR2 are MNHEY and SMNVEV (reference sequence). The CDR3 contains 14 residues. The CDR3 sequence is CASAQGHSSYEQYF. In DNA form, the CDR3 reads TGTGCCAGCGCTCAGGGTCATAGCTCCTACGAGCAGTACTTC.

This sequence joins TRBV10-2 and TRBJ1-6; D is unclear. V shed 0 bases and J shed 5 bases, with 8 bases lying between them. The germline V gene has CDR1 WSHSY and CDR2 SAAADI. This CDR3 has 15 residues. The CDR3 DNA reads TGCGCCAGCAGTGAGTCAAGGCAGGATAATTCACCCCTCCACTTT. Protein: CASSESRQDNSPLHF.

This clone was observed a single time. Here the CDR3 reads CASSSWTGSATEAFF. In DNA, the CDR3 is TGCGCCAGCAGCTCTTGGACAGGGTCGGCTACTGAAGCTTTCTTT. The chain couples TRBV5-1 to TRBJ1-1; TRBD1 matches at 8 bases. The J segment lost 5 bases and the V segment lost 3 bases, leaving 9 bases of the junction unmatched. Germline CDR1 SGHRS, CDR2 YFSETQ. The length of the CDR3 is 15 residues. The variable domain in full, completed from reference TRBV5-1 and TRBJ1-1, reads KAGVTQTPRYLIKTRGQQVTLSCSPISGHRSVSWYQQTPGQGLQFLFEYFSETQRNKGNFPGRFSGRQFSNSRSEMNVSTLELGDSALYLCASSSWTGSATEAFFGQGTRLTVV.

CDR3 in DNA: TGTGCCAGCAGCGACAGGGAGCCGTATGGCTACACCTTC. Translation: CASSDREPYGYTF. The chain is built from TRBV6-2 or TRBV6-3 and TRBJ1-2; 7 bases fit TRBD1. V was pared by 6 bases and J by 5 bases, with 6 bases of the junction left unmatched. From germline, CDR1 is MNHEY and CDR2 SVGEGT. This CDR3 is 13 amino acids long.

This chain links TRBV10-2 with TRBJ1-2; no reliable D call. Germline-derived CDR1 and CDR2 are WSHSY and SAAADI. The V and J ends lost 4 bases and 4 bases respectively, with 7 bases between them. The CDR3 is 12 residues long. CDR3 region: CASSADTYGYTF. In DNA form, the CDR3 reads TGCGCCAGCAGTGCCGACACCTATGGCTACACCTTC.

The V and J genes are TRBV6-6 and TRBJ2-7; 9 nucleotides line up with TRBD1. With V trimmed by 4 bases and J by 1 base, 5 bases remained unmatched. Germline values: CDR1 MNHNY, CDR2 SVGAGI (reference sequence). This CDR3 has 15 residues. The chain's CDR3 is CASSFPDRGSYEQYF. CDR3 DNA sequence: TGTGCCAGCAGTTTCCCCGACAGGGGGTCCTACGAGCAGTACTTC.

The rearrangement joins TRBV5-3 to TRBJ1-2; maybe TRBD1 (6 bases). TRBV5-3 is reported as an ORF; its role is uncertain. V lost 4 bases and J lost 1, with 14 bases in between. This CDR3 has 15 residues. The CDR3 loop reads CARSVGQQINYGYTF. The CDR3 DNA sequence: TGTGCCAGAAGCGTGGGACAACAGATTAACTATGGCTACACCTTC.

The gene calls are TRBV4-1 and TRBJ2-1; possibly TRBD1 for D (6 bases). CDR3 length equals 15 residues. Germline CDR1 reads MGHRA; CDR2 reads YSYEKL. Trimming pared 0 bases from V and 2 bases from J, leaving 8 bases between. The CDR3 region is CASSQEGGPYNEQFF. The CDR3 nucleotides are TGCGCCAGCAGCCAAGAAGGGGGACCCTACAATGAGCAGTTCTTC.

The chain joins TRBV7-9 to TRBJ1-1, with D possibly being TRBD1 (5 bases). Trimming shortened V by 4 bases and J by 0 bases, and 9 bases separated the two germline ends. CDR3 length: 14 residues. CDR1 SEHNR and CDR2 FQNEAQ come from the germline V gene (reference sequence). CDR3 in amino acids: CASSSDRLNTEAFF. CDR3 in DNA: TGTGCCAGCAGCTCCGACAGACTGAACACTGAAGCTTTCTTT.